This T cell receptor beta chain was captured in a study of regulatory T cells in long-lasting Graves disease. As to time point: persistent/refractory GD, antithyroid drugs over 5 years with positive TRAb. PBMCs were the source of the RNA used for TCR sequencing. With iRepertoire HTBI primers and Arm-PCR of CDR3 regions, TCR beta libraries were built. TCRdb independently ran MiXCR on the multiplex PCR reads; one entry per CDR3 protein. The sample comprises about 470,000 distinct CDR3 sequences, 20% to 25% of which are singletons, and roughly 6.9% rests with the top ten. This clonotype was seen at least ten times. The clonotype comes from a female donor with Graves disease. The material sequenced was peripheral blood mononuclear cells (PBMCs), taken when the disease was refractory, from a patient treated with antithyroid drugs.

In DNA form, the CDR3 reads TGCAGTGCTAGTTCGGGACAGGGGATCCCAGAGACCCAGTACTTC. Its protein product is CSASSGQGIPETQYF. The V and J genes are TRBV20-1 and TRBJ2-5; 10 bases line up with TRBD1. The germline V gene encodes CDR1 DFQATT and CDR2 SNEGSKA (reference sequence). This CDR3 contains 15 residues. After removal of 3 bases from V and 4 bases from J, the junction contained 8 bases not matched to a gene.